The clone carrying this T cell receptor beta chain appeared once. The target antigen is unknown. J was trimmed by 6 bases and V by 6 bases; bases with no gene match: 7. Looked up from germline, CDR1 is MNHNY and CDR2 is SVGAGI (reference sequence). The CDR3 is 14 amino acids. All donors were Caucasian adults living in Nashville, Tennessee. The authors divided CD4+ cells into CD45RA+ naive and CD45RA-negative memory subsets. The data belong to a study of shared clonotypes between healthy human individuals. Findings and limits, study-wide: Clonotypes that were shared across a handful of donors made up approximately 5% of naive CD4 clonotypes. Lower generation probabilities were found for non-shared clonotypes than for those shared by all four donors.

Profiled with immunoSEQ multiplex PCR; TCRdb holds only in-frame clones, not every one. Of around 700,000 clones listed, roughly 70% were seen once; the top ten hold 1.5% to 2%. This TCR was recovered from a woman between 25 and 40 years old in good health. The chain is built from TRBV6-6 and TRBJ1-5; 8 bases align to TRBD1. The sequenced material came from memory CD4+ T cells sorted from blood. Subset indicated: CD45RA-negative fraction. CDR3 coding DNA: TGTGCCAGCAGCTCCGGGACAGGTGGTCAGCCCCAGCATTTT. Its protein product is CASSSGTGGQPQHF.